This passage covers 7 T cell receptor beta chains from one sample sequenced in a study of CD8 T cells in Susac syndrome. A quantity of about 0.5 to 1 ug RNA underwent reverse transcription using random hexamers. TCRdb reanalysed the immunoSEQ multiplex PCR reads using MiXCR and keeps one entry per CDR3 protein. Of some 120,000 distinct CDR3 sequences in the sample, less than 95% are singletons; the top ten hold approximately 0.13%. Sequenced material: CD4+ T cells from PBMCs. Receptor source: a human donor with multiple sclerosis.

The chain uses TRBV20-1 and TRBJ1-4; D ambiguous. CDR1 DFQATT and CDR2 SNEGSKA come from the germline V gene (reference sequence). This CDR3 has 13 amino acids. Trimming removed 3 bases from V and 5 bases from J, with 10 bases in between. The CDR3: CSARRQTNEKLFF. CDR3 sequence (DNA): TGCAGTGCTAGGCGTCAGACAAATGAAAAACTGTTTTTT.

CDR3 in amino acids: CASTRQGSGANVLTF. The CDR3 nucleotides are TGTGCCAGCACCCGACAGGGCTCTGGGGCCAACGTCCTGACTTTC. J is TRBJ2-6 and V is TRBV7-2, with 7 bases fitting TRBD1. The V and J ends lost 7 bases and 0 bases, in that order; junction bases with no gene match: 3. The CDR3 is 15 residues long. CDR1 SGHTA and CDR2 FQGNSA come from the germline V gene.

The chain recombines TRBV5-1 with TRBJ1-2, with TRBD1 as a possible D gene (5 bases). This CDR3 is 12 amino acids long. Germline assignment: CDR1 SGHRS and CDR2 YFSETQ. V lost 7 bases, J lost 6 bases, and 13 bases lay in between. For the CDR3, the DNA is TGCGCCAGCGGAACGGGGCTCCATGGCTACACCTTC. This codes for CASGTGLHGYTF.

The genes are TRBV11-2 and TRBJ2-3; the D gene is possibly TRBD2 (6 bases). The V end lost 6 bases, the J end lost 4 bases, and 11 bases lay between the germline ends. In germline, CDR1 is SGHAT, CDR2 FQNNGV. The CDR3 is made up of 13 amino acids. The CDR3 loop is CASRSGLPDTQYF. CDR3 in DNA: TGTGCCAGCAGGTCGGGACTCCCAGATACGCAGTATTTT.

This sequence joins TRBV6-1 and TRBJ1-5; perhaps TRBD1 as D (5 bases). V was clipped by 6 bases and J by 2 bases, with 11 bases between them. This CDR3 has 14 residues. Germline CDR1 is MNHNS and CDR2 is SASEGT. CDR3: CASSPLGGNQPQHF. In nucleotides, the CDR3 is TGTGCCAGCAGCCCGTTAGGGGGCAATCAGCCCCAGCATTTT.

The rearrangement uses TRBV7-9 and TRBJ2-3; possibly TRBD1 or TRBD2 for D (5 bases each). Deletions cut 5 bases from V and 7 bases from J, with 13 bases between. Germline-derived CDR1 and CDR2 are SEHNR and FQNEAQ (reference sequence). This CDR3 spans 13 amino acids. In DNA form, the CDR3 reads TGTGCCAGCAGCCCCACGGGACCTCATACGCAGTATTTT. Its protein is CASSPTGPHTQYF. Supplemented by reference TRBV7-9 and TRBJ2-3, the full variable domain reads DTGVSQNPRHKITKRGQNVTFRCDPISEHNRLYWYRQTLGQGPEFLTYFQNEAQLEKSRLLSDRFSAERPKGSFSTLEIQRTEQGDSAMYLCASSPTGPHTQYFGPGTRLTVL.

This chain joins TRBV3-1 and TRBJ1-1, with D unclear. The germline V and J ends were trimmed by 3 bases and 1 base, with 21 bases remaining between them. The germline CDR1 and CDR2 sequences are LGHDT and YNNKEL (reference sequence). This CDR3 spans 18 amino acids. The CDR3 region is CASSHPFPGPRKNTEAFF. CDR3 sequence (DNA): TGTGCCAGCAGCCATCCCTTCCCGGGCCCCAGGAAGAACACTGAAGCTTTCTTT. Supplemented by reference TRBV3-1 and TRBJ1-1, the full variable domain reads DTAVSQTPKYLVTQMGNDKSIKCEQNLGHDTMYWYKQDSKKFLKIMFSYNNKELIINETVPNRFSPKSPDKAHLNLHINSLELGDSAVYFCASSHPFPGPRKNTEAFFGQGTRLTVV.